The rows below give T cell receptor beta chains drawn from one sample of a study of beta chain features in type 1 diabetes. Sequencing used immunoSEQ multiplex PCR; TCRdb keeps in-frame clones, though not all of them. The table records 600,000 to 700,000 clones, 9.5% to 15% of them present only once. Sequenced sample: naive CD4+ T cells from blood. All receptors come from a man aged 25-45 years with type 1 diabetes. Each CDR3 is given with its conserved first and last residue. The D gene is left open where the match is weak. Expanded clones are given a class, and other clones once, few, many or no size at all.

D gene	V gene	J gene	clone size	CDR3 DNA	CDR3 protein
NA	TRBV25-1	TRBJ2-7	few	TGTGCCAGCAGTGAATCATCGGGGGGCAAGTACGAGCAGTACTTC	CASSESSGGKYEQYF
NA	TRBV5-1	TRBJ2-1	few	TGCGCCAGCAGCTTGGACGGCAGCTCCTACAATGAGCAGTTCTTC	CASSLDGSSYNEQFF
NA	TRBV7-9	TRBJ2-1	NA	TGTGCCAGCAGCCCGGGGGCCGAGCAGTTCTTC	CASSPGAEQFF
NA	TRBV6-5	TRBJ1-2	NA	TGTGCCAGCAGTTACTCGAAGGGCAGGACTAACTATGGCTACACCTTC	CASSYSKGRTNYGYTF
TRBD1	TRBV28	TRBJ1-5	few	TGTGCCAGCAGGTCCGGGACAGGGAATCAGCCCCAGCATTTT	CASRSGTGNQPQHF
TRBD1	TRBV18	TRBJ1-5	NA	TGTGCCAGCTCGTTTGACAGGGCTCAGCCCCAGCATTTT	CASSFDRAQPQHF
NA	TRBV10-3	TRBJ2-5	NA	TGTGCCATCAGTGACAGGCAGCAAGAGACCCAGTACTTC	CAISDRQQETQYF
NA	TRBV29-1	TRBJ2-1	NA	TGCAGCGTTGCGGTGGGGAATTTTAGGGGCAATGAGCAGTTCTTC	CSVAVGNFRGNEQFF
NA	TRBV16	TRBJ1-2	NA	TGTGCCAGCAGCCAATCGGGACATGGCTACACCTTC	CASSQSGHGYTF
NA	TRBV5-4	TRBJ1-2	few	TGTGCCAGCAGCTCGGATAACTATGGCTACACCTTC	CASSSDNYGYTF
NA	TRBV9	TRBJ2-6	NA	TGTGCCAGCAGCGTATATGGGGGCTCTGGGGCCAACGTCCTGACTTTC	CASSVYGGSGANVLTF
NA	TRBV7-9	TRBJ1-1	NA	TGTGCCAGCAGCTCCTCAGGGCTTAACGCTTTCTTT	CASSSSGLNAFF
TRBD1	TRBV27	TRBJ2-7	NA	TGTGCCAGCAGTTCCCTGAGGACAGGACCGAACGAGCAGTACTTC	CASSSLRTGPNEQYF
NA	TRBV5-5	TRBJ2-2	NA	TGTGCCAGCAGCTTGTGGTTTGGGTTCCCCGGGGAGCTGTTTTTT	CASSLWFGFPGELFF